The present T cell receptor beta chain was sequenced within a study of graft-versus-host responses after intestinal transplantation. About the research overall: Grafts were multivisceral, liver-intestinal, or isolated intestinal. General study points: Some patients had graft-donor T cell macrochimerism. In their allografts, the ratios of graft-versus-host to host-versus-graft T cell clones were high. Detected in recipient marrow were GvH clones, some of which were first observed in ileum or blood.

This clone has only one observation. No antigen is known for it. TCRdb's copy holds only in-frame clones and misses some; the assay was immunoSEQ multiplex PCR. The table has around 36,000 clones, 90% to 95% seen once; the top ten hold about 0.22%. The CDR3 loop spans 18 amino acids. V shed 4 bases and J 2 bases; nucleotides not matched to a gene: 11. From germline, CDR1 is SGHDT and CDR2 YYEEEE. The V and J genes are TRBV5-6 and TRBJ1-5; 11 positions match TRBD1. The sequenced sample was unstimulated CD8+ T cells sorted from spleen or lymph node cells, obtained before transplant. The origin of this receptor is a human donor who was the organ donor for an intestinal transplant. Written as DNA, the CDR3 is TGTGCCAGCAGCCTGACCGGACAGGGGGCGTTGGGCAATCAGCCCCAGCATTTT. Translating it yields CASSLTGQGALGNQPQHF.